This passage covers 19 T cell receptor beta chains from one sample sequenced in a study of T cell changes during pregnancy in multiple sclerosis. Generated by immunoSEQ multiplex PCR, the TCRdb table keeps only in-frame clones and is missing some. The sample consists of 79,000 or so clones, 80% to 95% of them appearing once. Sample: peripheral blood, taken in the first trimester of pregnancy. Every receptor here comes from a female donor in good health, enrolled as a control in a pregnancy study.

V gene TRBV27 combines with J gene TRBJ2-7; TRBD1 matches 7 bases. Trimming cost V 6 bases and J 2 bases; bases outside gene matches: 7. The CDR3 loop spans 14 amino acids. CDR1 is MNHEY and CDR2 is SMNVEV in the germline V gene (reference sequence). Written as DNA, the CDR3 is TGTGCCAGCAGAAGGGGGCTCAGCCCCTACGAGCAGTACTTC. It encodes CASRRGLSPYEQYF.

The V gene is TRBV6-1, the J gene TRBJ1-2; tentatively, D is TRBD1 (5 bases). Trimming took 3 bases from V and 4 from J, leaving 9 bases between them. The CDR3 spans 13 residues. CDR1 and CDR2 from the germline V gene are MNHNS and SASEGT. For the CDR3, the DNA is TGTGCCAGCAGTGACAGGGATGGCTATGGCTACACCTTC. The encoded protein is CASSDRDGYGYTF.

The rearrangement links TRBV4-2 to TRBJ1-2, with a tentative D call TRBD1 (6 bases). V was pared by 7 bases and J by 2 bases, with 20 bases between. CDR3 length: 16 amino acids. Looked up from germline, CDR1 is LGHNA and CDR2 is YNFKEQ. The CDR3 loop reads CASTQRARGANYGYTF. In DNA form, the CDR3 reads TGTGCCAGCACCCAGAGGGCACGGGGGGCGAACTATGGCTACACCTTC.

The chain carries TRBV9 and TRBJ2-1; TRBD2 is a possible D gene (6 bases). This CDR3 spans 15 amino acids. Trimming removed 1 base at V and 7 bases at J, with 15 bases between. Looked up from germline, CDR1 is SGDLS and CDR2 is YYNGEE. The CDR3 coding sequence is TGTGCCAGCAGCGTAAGTGTCCGGCGGGATAATGAGCAGTTCTTC. It specifies CASSVSVRRDNEQFF.

The chain combines TRBV7-3 with TRBJ1-6, with D hard to call. The CDR3 extends over 13 amino acids. Germline assignment: CDR1 SGHTA and CDR2 FQGTGA. With 4 bases removed from V and 7 bases from J, the gap between germline ends came to 8 bases. The CDR3 reads CASSSGANSPLHF. The CDR3 DNA reads as TGTGCCAGCAGCTCCGGAGCCAATTCACCCCTCCACTTT.

This clone has just one count. The genes are TRBV7-9 and TRBJ1-4; possibly TRBD1 for D (6 bases). Looked up from germline, CDR1 is SEHNR and CDR2 is FQNEAQ (reference sequence). The CDR3 extends over 15 amino acids. V was clipped by 5 bases and J by 0 bases, with 10 bases between them. This chain's CDR3 is CASSEDSATNEKLFF. The CDR3 nucleotides read TGTGCCAGCAGCGAGGACAGCGCAACTAATGAAAAACTGTTTTTT.

The chain combines TRBV7-8 with TRBJ2-7, with 10 bases lining up with TRBD1. J was trimmed by 5 bases and V by 2 bases; bases with no gene match: 15. CDR3 length: 18 amino acids. Germline lookup yields CDR1 SGHVS and CDR2 FQNEAQ. The CDR3 region has the DNA TGTGCCAGCAGCTTACGACAGGGGGCCACTTACATCATCCACGAGCAGTACTTC. Its protein product is CASSLRQGATYIIHEQYF.

The chain couples TRBV5-1 to TRBJ2-4, with D possibly TRBD2 on 5 matching bases. The CDR3 spans 15 residues. The germline gives CDR1 SGHRS, CDR2 YFSETQ. V was cut by 7 bases and J by 5 bases, with 19 bases left in between. The CDR3 sequence: CASSERPGKQNIQYF. The CDR3 DNA follows: TGCGCCAGCTCCGAGAGGCCGGGGAAGCAAAACATTCAGTACTTC.

The sample holds one count of this clone. This chain uses TRBV5-1 with TRBJ1-3; 8 bases are shared with TRBD1. Trimming cost V 2 bases and J 14 bases; bases outside gene matches: 3. This CDR3 region has 11 residues. Germline CDR1 is SGHRS and CDR2 is YFSETQ. DNA of the CDR3: TGCGCCAGCAGCTTTGACAGGGGCCTATATTTT. Protein: CASSFDRGLYF.

This clone was seen a single time. This chain links TRBV5-1 with TRBJ2-2, with a tentative D call TRBD1 (6 bases). From germline, CDR1 is SGHRS and CDR2 YFSETQ. The CDR3 is 14 residues long. Trimming took 3 bases from V and 5 from J, leaving 11 bases between them. CDR3 in amino acids: CASSSTGNTGELFF. In DNA, the CDR3 is TGCGCCAGCAGCTCCACAGGGAATACCGGGGAGCTGTTTTTT. Combining the CDR3 with reference TRBV5-1 and TRBJ2-2 gives the whole variable domain KAGVTQTPRYLIKTRGQQVTLSCSPISGHRSVSWYQQTPGQGLQFLFEYFSETQRNKGNFPGRFSGRQFSNSRSEMNVSTLELGDSALYLCASSSTGNTGELFFGEGSRLTVL.

The sample holds one count of this clone. This chain uses TRBV7-9 with TRBJ1-6; tentatively, D is TRBD1 (6 bases). This CDR3 spans 14 amino acids. With 5 bases removed from V and 4 bases from J, the gap between germline ends came to 9 bases. Germline V gene lookup returns CDR1 SEHNR and CDR2 FQNEAQ (reference sequence). CDR3 sequence (DNA): TGTGCCAGCAGCCCGGACAGATATAATTCACCCCTCCACTTT. Translation: CASSPDRYNSPLHF.

This clone was seen only once. The V call is TRBV29-1, the J call TRBJ1-2, with D unresolved. Trimming took 4 bases from V and 4 from J, leaving 10 bases between them. CDR1 and CDR2 (germline): SQVTM, ANQGSEA. The CDR3 spans 12 residues. CDR3 in amino acids: CSVGQVLYGYTF. CDR3 nucleotides: TGCAGCGTTGGCCAGGTCCTCTATGGCTACACCTTC. Full variable domain (remainder filled in from reference TRBV29-1 and TRBJ1-2): SAVISQKPSRDICQRGTSLTIQCQVDSQVTMMFWYRQQPGQSLTLIATANQGSEATYESGFVIDKFPISRPNLTFSTLTVSNMSPEDSSIYLCSVGQVLYGYTFGSGTRLTVV.

This clone occurred once. The rearrangement uses TRBV14 and TRBJ1-2; a weak D match, TRBD1 (5 bases). V was pared by 3 bases and J by 4 bases, with 15 bases between. CDR1 is SGHDN, CDR2 FVKESK, per germline. This CDR3 contains 15 residues. This chain's CDR3 is CASSQGSWTFYGYTF. The CDR3 coding sequence is TGTGCCAGCAGCCAGGGAAGCTGGACATTCTATGGCTACACCTTC.

The chain couples TRBV11-2 to TRBJ1-1; D uncertain. Trimming took off 1 base at V and 0 bases at J, with 6 bases between the two ends. In germline, CDR1 is SGHAT, CDR2 FQNNGV. The CDR3 consists of 14 residues. For the CDR3, the DNA is TGTGCCAGCAGCTTAGGAAGCATGAACACTGAAGCTTTCTTT. This encodes CASSLGSMNTEAFF.

The chain joins TRBV6-4 to TRBJ2-3, with 8 positions matching TRBD1. The germline V gene encodes CDR1 MRHNA and CDR2 SNTAGT. V lost 4 bases, J lost 5 bases, and 2 bases stayed unmatched. The CDR3 runs to 13 residues. The CDR3 region is CASSADRGDTQYF. The CDR3 DNA reads as TGTGCCAGCAGTGCTGACAGGGGAGATACGCAGTATTTT.

V usage is TRBV5-4 and J usage is TRBJ2-2; D may be TRBD1 (5 bases). Germline assignment: CDR1 SGHNT and CDR2 YYREEE (reference sequence). V dropped 4 bases and J dropped 7 bases, with 14 bases sitting between them. The CDR3 spans 14 residues. DNA for the CDR3: TGTGCCAGCAGCCCTTACCAGGGATTCGGGGAGCTGTTTTTT. Protein: CASSPYQGFGELFF.

The J gene is TRBJ2-7, the V gene TRBV6-6; TRBD1 might be the D (6 bases). In germline, CDR1 is MNHNY, CDR2 SVGAGI (reference sequence). V gave up 6 bases and J gave up 3 bases, with 15 bases separating them. This CDR3 is 14 amino acids long. The CDR3 region is CASRSRGSIYEQYF. The CDR3 DNA reads TGTGCCAGCAGGTCCAGGGGTTCCATCTACGAGCAGTACTTC.

The chain combines TRBV5-1 with TRBJ1-1, with D possibly being TRBD1 (5 bases). CDR1 is SGHRS, CDR2 YFSETQ, per germline. The CDR3 runs 14 residues. With 0 bases removed from V and 3 bases from J, the gap between germline ends came to 9 bases. Here the CDR3 reads CASSLEGLDTEAFF. The CDR3 coding sequence is TGCGCCAGCAGCTTGGAGGGGCTCGACACTGAAGCTTTCTTT.

The chain is built from TRBV28 and TRBJ2-7, with 10 bases fitting TRBD2. V trimming: 4 bases; J trimming: 3 bases; junction bases outside the gene matches: 6. CDR3 length: 15 residues. From germline, CDR1 is MDHEN and CDR2 SYDVKM. CDR3 nucleotide sequence: TGTGCCAGCAGTTCCCCGCTAGCGGGGGACTACGAGCAGTACTTC. It translates to CASSSPLAGDYEQYF.